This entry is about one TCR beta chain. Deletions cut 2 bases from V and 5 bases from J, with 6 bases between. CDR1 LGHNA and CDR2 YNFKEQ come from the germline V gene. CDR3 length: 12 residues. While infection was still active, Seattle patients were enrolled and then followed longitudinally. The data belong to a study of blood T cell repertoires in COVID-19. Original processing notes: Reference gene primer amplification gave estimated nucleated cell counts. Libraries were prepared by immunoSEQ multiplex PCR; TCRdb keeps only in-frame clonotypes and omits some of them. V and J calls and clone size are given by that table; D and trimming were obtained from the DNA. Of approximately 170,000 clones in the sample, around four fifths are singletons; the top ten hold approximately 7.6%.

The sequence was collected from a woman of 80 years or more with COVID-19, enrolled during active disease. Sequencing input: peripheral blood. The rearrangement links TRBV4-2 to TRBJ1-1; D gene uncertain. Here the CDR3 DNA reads TGTGCCAGCAGCCAACGGGAGACTGAAGCTTTCTTT. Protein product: CASSQRETEAFF.